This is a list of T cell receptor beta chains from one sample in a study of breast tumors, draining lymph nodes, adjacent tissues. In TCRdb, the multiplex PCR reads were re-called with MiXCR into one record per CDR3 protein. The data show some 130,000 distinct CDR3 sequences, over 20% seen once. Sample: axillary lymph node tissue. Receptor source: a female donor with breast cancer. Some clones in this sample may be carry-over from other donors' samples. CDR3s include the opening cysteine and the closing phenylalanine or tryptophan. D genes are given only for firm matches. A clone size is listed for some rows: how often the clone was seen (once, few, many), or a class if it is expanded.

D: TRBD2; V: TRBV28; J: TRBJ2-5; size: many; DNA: TGTGCCAGCAGCTCCCCCGGCGGGAGTGGAGAGACCCAGTACTTC; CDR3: CASSSPGGSGETQYF
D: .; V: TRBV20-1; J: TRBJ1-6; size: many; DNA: TGCAGTGCTAGCATAACCGGACAAGGAGGTTCACCCCTCCACTTT; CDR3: CSASITGQGGSPLHF
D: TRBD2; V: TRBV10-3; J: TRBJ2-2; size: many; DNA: TGTGCCATCAGTGAGTCGCCTAGCGGGGACACCGGGGAGCTGTTTTTT; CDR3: CAISESPSGDTGELFF
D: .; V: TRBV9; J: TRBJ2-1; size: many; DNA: TGTGCCAGCAGCGTAGGTGGTAGCGCAGCCTACAATGAGCAGTTCTTC; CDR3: CASSVGGSAAYNEQFF
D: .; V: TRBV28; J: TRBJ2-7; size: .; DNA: TGTGCCAGCAAAAAGTCCTCCTACGAGCAGTACTTC; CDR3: CASKKSSYEQYF
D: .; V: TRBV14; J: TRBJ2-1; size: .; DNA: TGCGCCGGCAGCCAAGAAAGGGGTTTTTCCTACAATGAGCAGTTCTTC; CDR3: CAGSQERGFSYNEQFF
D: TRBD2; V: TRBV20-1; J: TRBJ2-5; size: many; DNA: TGCAGTGCTTCGACTAGCGGGAGGAGGCAGACCCAGTACTTC; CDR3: CSASTSGRRQTQYF
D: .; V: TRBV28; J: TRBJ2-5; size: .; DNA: TGTGCCAGCAGTTTGGACGGCCCGGCGGCACAAGAGACCCAGTACTTC; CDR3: CASSLDGPAAQETQYF
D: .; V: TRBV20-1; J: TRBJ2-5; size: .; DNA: TGCAGTGCTAGAGTGGAGATAGAAGAGACCCGGGACTTC; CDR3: CSARVEIEETRDF
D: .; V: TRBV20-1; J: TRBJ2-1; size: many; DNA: TGCAGTGCTAGTGACCACAATGAGCAGTTCTTC; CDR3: CSASDHNEQFF